These 26 T cell receptor beta chains were all obtained from the same sample, sequenced in a study of OX40 agonist ivuxolimab in advanced cancers. Assay: immunoSEQ multiplex PCR; the TCRdb copy retains only in-frame clones and omits some. The repertoire holds about 49,000 clones, with about 75% as singletons. Sequences were derived from CD4+ or CD8+ T cells sorted from blood, sampled in a trial of the OX40 agonist ivuxolimab. These receptors were taken from an adult with an advanced solid tumor such as melanoma, head and neck, liver or kidney cancer.

This rearrangement joins TRBV7-2 to TRBJ2-1, with D tentatively TRBD2 (6 bases). The CDR3 covers 14 residues. Trimming took 2 bases from V and 10 from J, leaving 15 bases between them. CDR1 is SGHTA, CDR2 FQGNSA, per germline. The CDR3 DNA reads TGTGCCAGCAGCTTATTAGTCGCGGGACGGGAGCAGTTCTTC. The encoded protein is CASSLLVAGREQFF.

V and J are TRBV7-9 and TRBJ2-7; the D is unclear. Germline CDR1 and CDR2: SEHNR and FQNEAQ (reference sequence). This CDR3 is built from 12 residues. The V and J ends lost 3 bases and 6 bases respectively, with 9 bases between them. The CDR3: CASSFQSGEQYF. For the CDR3, the DNA is TGTGCCAGCAGCTTCCAGTCGGGCGAGCAGTACTTC.

The V gene is TRBV19, the J gene TRBJ1-2, with D unresolved. Trimming cost V 5 bases and J 10 bases, with 11 bases left between them. The CDR3 covers 11 residues. Germline V gene data show CDR1 as LNHDA and CDR2 as SQIVND (reference sequence). CDR3 residues: CASSFSRDYTF. The CDR3 DNA sequence: TGTGCCAGTAGTTTCTCCCGGGACTACACCTTC.

The chain employs TRBV15 and TRBJ1-1, with D uncertain. CDR1 and CDR2 (germline): LNHNV, YYDKDF (reference sequence). V lost 4 bases and J lost 7, with 13 bases in between. The CDR3 is made up of 13 amino acids. This CDR3 reads CATSIGKRFEAFF. DNA for the CDR3: TGTGCCACCAGCATCGGGAAACGCTTTGAAGCTTTCTTT.

The chain couples TRBV6-1 to TRBJ1-1; 7 positions agree with TRBD1. The CDR3 covers 15 residues. CDR1 and CDR2 (germline): MNHNS, SASEGT. V lost 3 bases and J lost 7; bases outside the gene matches: 11. CDR3 amino acids: CASSDSQRTGFEAFF. The CDR3 DNA is TGTGCCAGCAGTGATTCTCAGAGGACAGGTTTTGAAGCTTTCTTT.

V and J are TRBV30 and TRBJ2-5; TRBD2 agrees at 13 bases. J gave up 9 bases and V 3 bases, and 7 bases lay outside the gene matches. The CDR3 is made up of 14 amino acids. The germline V gene has CDR1 GTSNPN and CDR2 SVGIG (reference sequence). CDR3 amino acids: CAWRSGLAGEAQYF. In nucleotides, the CDR3 is TGTGCCTGGAGATCAGGACTAGCGGGGGAGGCCCAGTACTTC.

The V gene is TRBV28, the J gene TRBJ2-5; D is unclear. The closer fit of TRBJ2-7 to the DNA end suggests the J call may be wrong. Germline CDR1 is MDHEN and CDR2 is SYDVKM. CDR3 length equals 12 residues. The CDR3 reads CASSFARYEQYF. DNA of the CDR3: TGTGCCAGCAGTTTCGCTCGATACGAGCAGTACTTC.

The gene calls are TRBV5-1 and TRBJ1-4; weak D call: TRBD1 (5 bases). Germline CDR1 and CDR2: SGHRS and YFSETQ. This CDR3 spans 15 amino acids. With 1 base removed from V and 6 bases from J, the gap between germline ends came to 13 bases. The CDR3, as DNA: TGCGCCAGCAGCTTGAATCCCAGGGTAGATGAAAAACTGTTTTTT. Amino acid sequence: CASSLNPRVDEKLFF.

The V and J genes are TRBV7-9 and TRBJ1-2; 9 bases line up with TRBD1. The CDR3 is made up of 16 amino acids. V dropped 5 bases and J dropped 4; count of bases not matched to a gene: 11. Germline values: CDR1 SEHNR, CDR2 FQNEAQ (reference sequence). The CDR3 here is CASSKEPGQGRYGYTF. CDR3 nucleotides: TGTGCCAGCAGCAAAGAACCGGGACAGGGACGCTATGGCTACACCTTC.

The rearrangement uses TRBV9 and TRBJ2-2, with D perhaps given as TRBD1 or TRBD2 (5 bases each). Germline-derived CDR1 and CDR2 are SGDLS and YYNGEE. Trimming left V 0 bases short and J 4 bases short, with 13 bases between. The CDR3 has 16 amino acids. This chain's CDR3 is CASSVEGGGRTGELFF. The CDR3 DNA follows: TGTGCCAGCAGCGTAGAGGGTGGGGGTCGCACCGGGGAGCTGTTTTTT. The whole variable domain, remainder taken from reference TRBV9 and TRBJ2-2, is DSGVTQTPKHLITATGQRVTLRCSPRSGDLSVYWYQQSLDQGLQFLIQYYNGEERAKGNILERFSAQQFPDLHSELNLSSLELGDSALYFCASSVEGGGRTGELFFGEGSRLTVL.

The chain recombines TRBV19 with TRBJ1-5; possible D gene TRBD1, 5 bases. V lost 1 base, J lost 4 bases, and 8 bases lay in between. The CDR3 has 14 amino acids. Germline-derived CDR1 and CDR2 are LNHDA and SQIVND (reference sequence). CDR3: CASSIVAGNQPQHF. The CDR3, as DNA: TGTGCCAGTAGTATAGTAGCAGGGAATCAGCCCCAGCATTTT.

This clone was seen a handful of times. This chain joins TRBV25-1 and TRBJ1-5; D is uncertain. From germline, CDR1 is MGHDK and CDR2 SYGVNS. V lost 2 bases and J lost 9, with 14 bases in between. The CDR3 runs to 14 residues. This CDR3 is CASSERTDHRPQHF. CDR3 coding DNA: TGTGCCAGCAGTGAACGAACAGACCACCGGCCCCAGCATTTT. The variable domain in full, with the rest retrieved from reference TRBV25-1 and TRBJ1-5, is EADIYQTPRYLVIGTGKKITLECSQTMGHDKMYWYQQDPGMELHLIHYSYGVNSTEKGDLSSESTVSRIRTEHFPLTLESARPSHTSQYLCASSERTDHRPQHFGDGTRLSIL.

This chain joins TRBV27 and TRBJ1-1; D remains ambiguous. V was trimmed by 0 bases and J by 1 base, leaving 3 bases between them. Germline values: CDR1 MNHEY, CDR2 SMNVEV (reference sequence). CDR3 length: 13 residues. In nucleotides, the CDR3 is TGTGCCAGCAGTTTATCCGCGAACACTGAAGCTTTCTTT. Its translation is CASSLSANTEAFF.

The chain couples TRBV19 to TRBJ2-3; the match to TRBD2 covers 10 bases. With 7 bases clipped from V and 6 bases from J, the junction kept 4 bases outside the gene matches. The V gene's germline CDR1 is LNHDA and CDR2 SQIVND (reference sequence). The CDR3 is 13 amino acids. The CDR3 region has the DNA TGTGCCAGTAATAGCGGGAGGAAGGATACGCAGTATTTT. It encodes CASNSGRKDTQYF.

The chain carries TRBV7-8 and TRBJ2-5; D might be TRBD2 (5 bases). The CDR3 contains 16 residues. The V and J ends lost 5 bases and 1 base respectively, with 17 bases between them. Per the germline V gene, CDR1 is SGHVS and CDR2 is FQNEAQ. CDR3 protein: CASSGHWGETQETQYF. CDR3 sequence (DNA): TGTGCCAGCAGCGGTCACTGGGGAGAAACCCAAGAGACCCAGTACTTC.

V usage is TRBV29-1 and J usage is TRBJ2-4; weak D call: TRBD1 (5 bases). Between the trimmed V and J ends, which lost 8 bases and 1 base, there was a span of 18 bases. The CDR3 totals 15 residues. Germline CDR1 is SQVTM and CDR2 is ANQGSEA. The CDR3 DNA follows: TGCAGCCTCCCGATATTCCAGGGCGCCAAAAACATTCAGTACTTC. Residues: CSLPIFQGAKNIQYF.

The chain employs TRBV2 and TRBJ2-5; no firm D call. The CDR3 runs 15 residues. Looked up from germline, CDR1 is SNHLY and CDR2 is FYNNEI. V lost 3 bases, J lost 3 bases, and 14 bases lay in between. The CDR3 here is CASSDVGQEKETQYF. The CDR3, as DNA: TGTGCCAGCAGTGACGTTGGGCAGGAGAAAGAGACCCAGTACTTC.

V and J are TRBV11-2 and TRBJ2-1; D perhaps matches TRBD1 (5 bases). The germline V gene has CDR1 SGHAT and CDR2 FQNNGV. Between the trimmed V and J ends, which lost 3 bases and 4 bases, there was a span of 16 bases. This CDR3 is 16 amino acids long. The DNA for the CDR3 is TGTGCCAGCAGCTTTCTTTCAGGGTTCAGTTACAATGAGCAGTTCTTC. It yields the protein CASSFLSGFSYNEQFF.

This rearrangement joins TRBV27 to TRBJ1-4; D is possibly TRBD1 (5 bases). CDR1 MNHEY and CDR2 SMNVEV come from the germline V gene (reference sequence). Trimming left V 2 bases short and J 11 bases short, with 15 bases between. This CDR3 is 14 amino acids long. The CDR3 loop is CASSLDRQSQKLFF. CDR3 DNA sequence: TGTGCCAGCAGTTTAGATCGACAGTCCCAGAAACTGTTTTTT.

The gene calls are TRBV27 and TRBJ2-1; 9 positions match TRBD2. Per the germline V gene, CDR1 is MNHEY and CDR2 is SMNVEV (reference sequence). Germline trimming cut 6 bases from V and 8 bases from J; bases unmatched to any gene: 8. This CDR3 is 14 amino acids long. The CDR3 DNA is TGTGCCAGCAGCAAGGGACTAGCTTATTATGAGCAGTTCTTC. Translated, it gives CASSKGLAYYEQFF.

This clone was detected once. The chain recombines TRBV30 with TRBJ2-3; TRBD2 agrees at 12 bases. This CDR3 is 19 amino acids long. The ends lost 2 bases at V and 5 bases at J; junction bases unmatched: 17. From germline, CDR1 is GTSNPN and CDR2 SVGIG (reference sequence). The CDR3 protein is CAWSSPYPRLAGEVDTQYF. The CDR3 nucleotides are TGTGCCTGGAGTTCACCCTACCCCCGACTAGCGGGAGAGGTAGATACGCAGTATTTT.

The chain carries TRBV7-2 and TRBJ1-3; no clear D. CDR3 size: 16 residues. V was cut by 1 base and J by 0 bases, with 10 bases left in between. Germline CDR1 SGHTA, CDR2 FQGNSA. As DNA, the CDR3 is TGTGCCAGCAGCTTAGAGACAACAAACTCTGGAAACACCATATATTTT. This gives the protein CASSLETTNSGNTIYF.

V gene TRBV27 combines with J gene TRBJ2-1, with TRBD2 matching 10 bases. V trimming: 1 base; J trimming: 8 bases; junction bases outside the gene matches: 2. This CDR3 region has 14 residues. CDR1 is MNHEY and CDR2 is SMNVEV in the germline V gene (reference sequence). The CDR3 DNA reads as TGTGCCAGCAGTTTATGGCTAGCGGGAGATGAGCAGTTCTTC. Protein sequence: CASSLWLAGDEQFF.

This sequence joins TRBV18 and TRBJ1-1; D remains unclear. The CDR3 is 13 amino acids. V gave up 5 bases and J gave up 2 bases, with 9 bases separating them. CDR1 and CDR2 from the germline V gene are KGHSH and LQKENI. In nucleotides, the CDR3 is TGTGCCAGCTCAATCCGGGAAAACACTGAAGCTTTCTTT. Translation: CASSIRENTEAFF.

The J gene is TRBJ2-1, the V gene TRBV6-5, with TRBD2 matching over 12 bases. The CDR3 runs 15 residues. Germline CDR1 reads MNHEY; CDR2 reads SVGAGI. The V gene end was trimmed by 7 bases and the J gene end by 6 bases; junction bases not matched to a gene: 7. The CDR3, as DNA: TGTGCCAGCAACCGACTAGCGGGAGTATCCAATGAGCAGTTCTTC. It yields the protein CASNRLAGVSNEQFF.

This chain connects TRBV29-1 to TRBJ1-4; D uncertain. The CDR3 has 13 residues. Germline CDR1 is SQVTM and CDR2 is ANQGSEA. Trimming removed 4 bases at V and 6 bases at J, with 12 bases between. CDR3 DNA: TGCAGCGTTGTAGGCAGCATAGATGAAAAACTGTTTTTT. Its protein is CSVVGSIDEKLFF.